One sample yielded the 16 T cell receptor beta chains listed below, sequenced in a study of shared clonotypes between healthy human individuals. The table came from immunoSEQ multiplex PCR; TCRdb's copy has only in-frame clones and leaves some out. Among around 1.4 million clones, about 98.5% were seen once, and the ten largest hold approximately 0.4%. Sequenced input: naive CD4+ T cells sorted from blood. Subset defined: CD45RA+ positively selected. Receptor source: a man in his thirties or forties in good health.

Notes on this clone: The sample carries other DNA sequences with the same CDR3. The rearrangement joins TRBV7-2 to TRBJ2-1, with D hard to call. V lost 4 bases and J lost 2, with 6 bases in between. This CDR3 is built from 13 residues. Per germline, CDR1 SGHTA and CDR2 FQGNSA. CDR3 sequence reads: CASSSRTYNEQFF. Written as DNA, the CDR3 is TGTGCCAGCAGCTCCCGGACCTACAATGAGCAGTTCTTC.

V usage is TRBV15 and J usage is TRBJ2-5; a possible D gene is TRBD2 (5 bases). Germline CDR1 LNHNV, CDR2 YYDKDF (reference sequence). Trimming took 3 bases from V and 3 from J, leaving 11 bases between them. CDR3 length: 14 residues. Here the CDR3 DNA reads TGTGCCACCAGCAGGGACTTGTTGGAAGAGACCCAGTACTTC. It codes for CATSRDLLEETQYF. Variable domain in full (rest from reference TRBV15 and TRBJ2-5): DAMVIQNPRYQVTQFGKPVTLSCSQTLNHNVMYWYQQKSSQAPKLLFHYYDKDFNNEADTPDNFQSRRPNTSFCFLDIRSPGLGDTAMYLCATSRDLLEETQYFGPGTRLLVL.

The rearrangement links TRBV7-3 to TRBJ2-1; 9 positions agree with TRBD2. Germline V gene data show CDR1 as SGHTA and CDR2 as FQGTGA. J was trimmed by 10 bases and V by 2 bases; bases with no gene match: 3. The CDR3 covers 13 residues. CDR3 amino acids: CASSLLAGGEQFF. The CDR3 coding sequence is TGTGCCAGCAGCTTATTGGCGGGAGGGGAGCAGTTCTTC.

This chain connects TRBV7-6 to TRBJ2-2, with D possibly TRBD1 on 6 matching bases. In germline, CDR1 is SGHVS, CDR2 FNYEAQ. The CDR3 is 14 residues long. The germline V and J ends were trimmed by 11 bases and 4 bases, with 17 bases remaining between them. CDR3 region: CASGANLGTGELFF. CDR3 coding DNA: TGTGCCTCAGGGGCGAATTTGGGCACCGGGGAGCTGTTTTTT.

The chain links TRBV19 to TRBJ1-1; maybe TRBD1 (5 bases). V gave up 8 bases and J gave up 4 bases, with 23 bases separating them. CDR1 is LNHDA, CDR2 SQIVND, per germline (reference sequence). CDR3 length: 16 amino acids. The CDR3 region has the DNA TGTGCCAGTGATGAGAAGCGGGGCAACGGGGTCACTGAAGCTTTCTTT. Translation gives CASDEKRGNGVTEAFF.

The genes are TRBV5-1 and TRBJ2-2; TRBD1 is a possible D gene (6 bases). CDR1 is SGHRS and CDR2 is YFSETQ in the germline V gene. This CDR3 contains 15 residues. Trimming removed 0 bases at V and 6 bases at J, with 12 bases between. CDR3 residues: CASSLGDRSSGELFF. The CDR3 coding sequence is TGCGCCAGCAGCTTGGGCGACAGGAGCTCCGGGGAGCTGTTTTTT.

This clone was seen only once. The V call is TRBV6-5, the J call TRBJ2-3; no reliable D call. Germline V gives CDR1 MNHEY, CDR2 SVGAGI. The V end lost 7 bases, the J end lost 1 base, and 9 bases lay between the germline ends. This CDR3 spans 13 amino acids. The CDR3 nucleotides are TGTGCCAGCACCTTCTTGGGCACAGATACGCAGTATTTT. It is translated as CASTFLGTDTQYF.

This chain links TRBV6-5 with TRBJ2-1; D is unresolved. The CDR3 runs to 12 residues. CDR1 is MNHEY and CDR2 is SVGAGI in the germline V gene. Trimming pared 7 bases from V and 4 bases from J, leaving 8 bases between. CDR3 sequence reads: CASTNYYNEQFF. The DNA for the CDR3 is TGTGCCAGCACCAACTATTACAATGAGCAGTTCTTC.

In regard to this clone: The identical CDR3 is also encoded by other nucleotide sequences in the sample. The rearrangement links TRBV18 to TRBJ2-3; D unclear. The germline V gene encodes CDR1 KGHSH and CDR2 LQKENI. Between the trimmed V and J ends, which lost 2 bases and 5 bases, there was a span of 5 bases. The CDR3 length is 12 residues. In DNA, the CDR3 is TGTGCCAGCTCACCATTAGTAGATACGCAGTATTTT. It is translated as CASSPLVDTQYF.

The CDR3 loop is CASSPRGDRGDTQYF. Written as DNA, the CDR3 is TGTGCCAGCAGCCCCCGGGGCGACAGGGGAGATACGCAGTATTTT. The V call is TRBV7-8, the J call TRBJ2-3; TRBD1 matches 8 bases. There are 15 residues in the CDR3. J lost 5 bases, V lost 5 bases, and 9 bases had no gene match. The germline CDR1 and CDR2 sequences are SGHVS and FQNEAQ.

This rearrangement joins TRBV18 to TRBJ1-1; 7 bases fit TRBD1. J gave up 2 bases and V 3 bases, and 21 bases lay outside the gene matches. The CDR3 is 20 amino acids. Germline CDR1 and CDR2: KGHSH and LQKENI. The CDR3 here is CASSPRTIDRVVDRNTEAFF. As DNA, the CDR3 is TGTGCCAGCTCACCGAGGACCATCGACAGGGTAGTAGATCGAAACACTGAAGCTTTCTTT.

The J gene is TRBJ1-4, the V gene TRBV5-6, with D uncertain. The CDR3 extends over 14 amino acids. The V end lost 5 bases, the J end lost 3 bases, and 11 bases lay between the germline ends. Germline V gene sequence: CDR1 SGHDT, CDR2 YYEEEE. CDR3 region: CASRSGLSNEKLFF. CDR3 nucleotides: TGTGCCAGCAGGTCCGGACTTTCTAATGAAAAACTGTTTTTT.

The rearrangement links TRBV7-9 to TRBJ2-7; TRBD2 aligns across 16 bases. CDR3 size: 18 residues. Germline V gene sequence: CDR1 SEHNR, CDR2 FQNEAQ (reference sequence). With 5 bases clipped from V and 2 bases from J, the junction kept 9 bases outside the gene matches. CDR3 protein: CASSPQTGTSGRAYEQYF. The CDR3 DNA sequence: TGTGCCAGCAGCCCTCAGACCGGGACTAGCGGGAGGGCCTACGAGCAGTACTTC.

V gene TRBV18 combines with J gene TRBJ2-7; 8 bases match TRBD2. This CDR3 spans 15 amino acids. The V gene end was trimmed by 4 bases and the J gene end by 6 bases; junction bases not matched to a gene: 11. Germline assignment: CDR1 KGHSH and CDR2 LQKENI. CDR3 sequence: CASSRTGTSPLEQYF. CDR3 DNA sequence: TGTGCCAGCTCACGTACCGGGACTAGTCCCCTCGAGCAGTACTTC.

The V and J genes are TRBV6-6 and TRBJ1-1; 7 nucleotides align to TRBD1. Germline V gene lookup returns CDR1 MNHNY and CDR2 SVGAGI (reference sequence). The CDR3 has 15 residues. The ends lost 4 bases at V and 4 bases at J; junction bases unmatched: 9. CDR3 DNA sequence: TGTGCCAGCAGTTTTGGAAGACAGGGATTCACTGAAGCTTTCTTT. The encoded protein is CASSFGRQGFTEAFF.

The chain combines TRBV27 with TRBJ2-1; 9 nucleotides agree with TRBD2. The trim removed 6 bases at V and 4 bases at J, leaving 7 bases unmatched. This CDR3 region has 15 residues. Germline CDR1 is MNHEY and CDR2 is SMNVEV (reference sequence). CDR3 DNA: TGTGCCAGCAGAGTGGCGGGAGGGCCTTACAATGAGCAGTTCTTC. It encodes CASRVAGGPYNEQFF.